The 6 T cell receptor beta chains listed next were all sequenced from one sample in a study of early T cells in non-severe SARS-CoV-2 infection. Using its own MiXCR run on the 5' RACE reads, TCRdb lists one record per CDR3 protein. The data contain under 85,000 distinct CDR3 sequences, over 10% of them singletons. The sample comprised whole blood. The receptors come from an adult who was a healthcare worker with PCR-confirmed SARS-CoV-2 infection or an uninfected control (not recorded which).

This clonotype was detected ten times or more. V usage is TRBV7-2 and J usage is TRBJ1-1, with 7 bases that match TRBD1. The ends lost 3 bases at V and 4 bases at J; junction bases unmatched: 8. The CDR3 length is 15 residues. The germline CDR1 and CDR2 sequences are SGHTA and FQGNSA. In nucleotides, the CDR3 is TGTGCCAGCAGCTTTGGGACAGCGTCGAGCACTGAAGCTTTCTTT. Protein product: CASSFGTASSTEAFF.

The chain couples TRBV12-3 or TRBV12-4 to TRBJ2-2, with 7 nucleotides matching TRBD1. The junction had 4 bases not matched to a gene; V was cut back by 1 base and J by 5 bases. The CDR3 is made up of 15 amino acids. CDR3 protein: CASSLGQGQTGELFF. The CDR3 region has the DNA TGTGCCAGCAGTTTAGGACAGGGCCAGACCGGGGAGCTGTTTTTT.

This clonotype was counted a few times. The chain employs TRBV20-1 and TRBJ1-2; D uncertain. This CDR3 comprises 11 residues. V lost 2 bases to trimming and J lost 3 bases, with 4 bases between them. In germline, CDR1 is DFQATT, CDR2 SNEGSKA (reference sequence). The CDR3 reads CSARTDYGYTF. The DNA for the CDR3 is TGCAGTGCTAGAACAGACTATGGCTACACCTTC.

This clonotype was detected ten times or more. The chain is built from TRBV20-1 and TRBJ2-1, with D unclear. V was shortened by 6 bases and J by 4 bases, with 13 bases between the two germline ends. Germline CDR1 reads DFQATT; CDR2 reads SNEGSKA (reference sequence). The CDR3 has 13 amino acids. Here the CDR3 reads CSAQRTLYNEQFF. The DNA of the CDR3 is TGCAGTGCCCAGAGGACGCTATACAATGAGCAGTTCTTC.

This clonotype was observed many times. This chain links TRBV6-2 or TRBV6-3 with TRBJ2-1, with 11 bases aligning to TRBD2. The junction had 11 bases not matched to a gene; V was cut back by 2 bases and J by 5 bases. This CDR3 has 18 residues. CDR1 is MNHEY, CDR2 SVGEGT, per germline. CDR3 protein: CASSYLTRLAGMDNEQFF. CDR3 in DNA: TGTGCCAGCAGTTACCTTACCCGACTAGCGGGGATGGACAATGAGCAGTTCTTC.

In its sample, this clonotype was seen many times. V gene TRBV20-1 combines with J gene TRBJ1-1; unclear D gene. This CDR3 has 13 amino acids. CDR1 and CDR2 (germline): DFQATT, SNEGSKA (reference sequence). Trimming took 6 bases from V and 3 from J, leaving 14 bases between them. The CDR3 coding sequence is TGCAGTGCGGCCCGGGCAAGAGACACTGAAGCTTTCTTT. This sequence encodes CSAARARDTEAFF.